This T cell receptor beta chain emerged from a study of beta chain features in type 1 diabetes. Study observations and caveats: Type 1 diabetes patients showed fewer insertions and more deletions at VDJ junctions.

This clone was detected only a few times. Its target is not known. Trimming removed 0 bases from V and 8 bases from J, with 10 bases in between. The germline CDR1 and CDR2 sequences are LGHNA and YNFKEQ. This CDR3 is 13 amino acids long. Sequencing targeted expressed TCRB transcripts, as all isolated RNA had been reverse transcribed. The method was immunoSEQ multiplex PCR; TCRdb's version includes in-frame clones alone and lacks a portion of them. Counted here are about 230,000 clones, about 10% occurring once; the ten biggest clones make up 0.03% to 0.04%. The receptor was isolated from a woman younger than 30 in good health. V gene TRBV4-2 combines with J gene TRBJ1-1, with D tentatively TRBD1 (6 bases). Sequenced material: naive CD4+ T cells from blood. The CDR3 DNA follows: TGTGCCAGCAGCCAAGATGTTGACAGGGAAGCTTTCTTT. It yields the protein CASSQDVDREAFF.